This TCR beta chain was captured by sequencing in a study of beta chain features in type 1 diabetes (dated by TCRdb to the late 2010s). Regarding the research as a whole: Patients and healthy donors did not differ in mean age, gender distribution, total cell number or subset yield. The study compared the TCRB repertoires of sorted circulating CD4+ T cell subsets in recently diagnosed type 1 diabetes patients with those in matched healthy donors. Whereas all 30 or so donors provided naive and central memory subsets, regulatory and stem cell-like memory subsets were isolated from just 8 patients and about eight healthy donors. A total of approximately 110,000,000 sorted cells were examined across all samples, and a strong correlation was observed between cell number per subset and RNA yield.

Its CDR3 holds 15 amino acids, cysteine through phenylalanine. Of the read, only the CDR3 DNA is kept; its 45 bases are in frame from base 1. Sequences LGHNA (CDR1) and YSLEER (CDR2) are obtained from the germline V gene. V lost 1 base and J lost 5 bases; the stretch between them is 14 bases long. The High Capacity cDNA Reverse Transcription Kit was used to reverse transcribe all of the isolated RNA, meaning that expressed TCRB transcripts were what got sequenced. Naive, central memory and regulatory T cell samples underwent deep immunoSEQ sequencing, averaging about 3.5 million total reads per sample. Sorted cells were lysed in RLT buffer and RNA was extracted with DNase-treated RNeasy Micro or Mini kits, depending on cell number. To prevent cross-contamination, each cell subset was processed individually, whereas patient and healthy donor samples were processed jointly. The immunoSEQ multiplex PCR was used to amplify TCRB sequences from cDNA, yielding 87-bp fragments that span the CDR3 region. The amplicons were sequenced using the Illumina HiSeq platform. As for the original processing: PCR bias was computationally corrected using synthetic template baselines, reads within Hamming distance 2 were collapsed, and singletons that could not be merged were discarded. Reads were aligned against IMGT so that V, D and J genes, CDR3 length and insertions or deletions at six rearrangement sites could be assigned. Within each subset, clonotype counts were normalized to sorted cell number, and only after that were true diversity and Gini coefficients computed with the tcR R package. The overlap coefficient, calculated on TCRB nucleotide sequences, was used to measure repertoire sharing. Out-of-frame TCRB sequences from naive cells were analyzed as a proxy for the pre-selection repertoire. In TCRdb, the immuneACCESS table is reduced to in-frame sequences with V and J assigned. These tables do not hold every clone; where another copy was compared, an unresolved V gene accounts for under half, and the others remain unexplained. V, J and clone size reflect that table, while D and trimming were determined from the DNA. In all, the sample holds 400,000 to 450,000 clones, and around 13% of those were seen once. The biggest ten clones account for 0.03% to 0.04% of the sample.

For this clone: Its target antigen remains unknown. No much larger clonotype is one base removed from it; base qualities were not supplied.

A single peripheral blood draw of around 100 mL on average was collected from each donor into heparinised tubes. Using a panel that included CD45RO, CCR7, CD25, CD127, CD95 and CD27, naive, central memory, regulatory and stem cell-like memory CD4+ T cells were sorted on a BD FACSAria II. A purity above 95% was achieved for all sorted populations. PBMCs were isolated right away by Lymphoprep density gradient centrifugation and were stained directly, without culture. So that batch effects would be minimized, each experiment stained and sorted samples in pairs, pairing one healthy donor with one patient. Study-level results and caveats: Because cDNA was sequenced instead of genomic DNA, highly expressing activated cells could be over-represented, though the groups showed no difference in activation or CD3 levels. A moderate but significant shortening of TCRB CDR3 length was observed in type 1 diabetes patients in all four CD4+ subsets. Naive, central memory and regulatory TCRB repertoires appeared to be more alike among patients than among healthy donors. Because small numbers of individuals were included in the HLA sub-analyses, any influence of HLA type on TCRB rearrangement was left unresolved. At VDJ recombination sites, type 1 diabetes patients had fewer insertions and more deleted nucleotides, which implies abnormalities in thymic rearrangement. Shorter templates might have been favored by PCR, but patient and control samples were amplified and corrected together, so both groups would have been affected equally by any skew.

The sample taken for sequencing was naive CD4+ T cells from blood. What this sample's cell subset or site label stands for: true naive CD4+ T cells. The sequence joins TRBV4-3 to TRBJ2-5; TRBD1 is possibly the D segment (6 matching bases). This TCR was sampled from a young man in good health. CDR3 sequence: CASSQGSGAWETQYF. The DNA sequence is as follows: TGCGCCAGCAGCCAAGGTTCAGGGGCCTGGGAGACCCAGTACTTC.